This entry features one TCR beta chain sequence. The CDR3 is 13 residues long. Trimming shortened V by 0 bases and J by 2 bases, and 4 bases separated the two germline ends. Germline-derived CDR1 and CDR2 are SEHNR and FQNEAQ (reference sequence). This specimen comes from a study of blood T cell repertoires in COVID-19. Clones were sequenced by immunoSEQ multiplex PCR, and TCRdb holds only the in-frame ones, with some missing. The data contain roughly 200,000 clones, about 93% of them singletons. This chain links TRBV7-9 with TRBJ2-5; no clear D gene. The source of this sequence is a man in his fifties with acute or convalescent COVID-19. The sequencing input was peripheral blood. CDR3 DNA: TGTGCCAGCAGCTTAGCGGAGCAAGAGACCCAGTACTTC. Translating gives CASSLAEQETQYF. The variable domain in full, completed from reference TRBV7-9 and TRBJ2-5, reads DTGVSQNPRHKITKRGQNVTFRCDPISEHNRLYWYRQTLGQGPEFLTYFQNEAQLEKSRLLSDRFSAERPKGSFSTLEIQRTEQGDSAMYLCASSLAEQETQYFGPGTRLLVL.